The 26 T cell receptor beta chains below were found in one sample sequenced in a study of beta chain features in type 1 diabetes (dated by TCRdb to 2017 to 2018). Libraries were prepared through the immunoSEQ multiplex PCR assay. The entire amount of isolated RNA was reverse transcribed using the High Capacity cDNA Reverse Transcription Kit, so the sequenced TCRB transcripts were expressed ones. Imported from immuneACCESS, the table was reduced by TCRdb to in-frame sequences with V and J called. These copies leave out some clones; in studies compared against another copy, an unresolved V gene accounts for under half, and the cause of the remainder is not known. The sample has 200,000 to 250,000 clones on record, roughly a tenth of them singletons. The top ten hold 1% to 1.5% of the sample. Sequencing used central memory CD4+ T cells from blood. Receptor source: a man aged 18 to 30 in good health.

This clone was recorded at least ten times. The chain employs TRBV5-1 and TRBJ2-7; the D is unclear. The germline V gene encodes CDR1 SGHRS and CDR2 YFSETQ. This CDR3 has 14 amino acids. V was clipped by 2 bases and J by 6 bases, with 15 bases between them. CDR3 protein: CASSFGSSVREQYF. The CDR3 DNA reads as TGCGCCAGCAGCTTTGGGTCGTCAGTACGCGAGCAGTACTTC. Supplemented by reference TRBV5-1 and TRBJ2-7, the full variable domain reads KAGVTQTPRYLIKTRGQQVTLSCSPISGHRSVSWYQQTPGQGLQFLFEYFSETQRNKGNFPGRFSGRQFSNSRSEMNVSTLELGDSALYLCASSFGSSVREQYFGPGTRLTVT.

On this clone itself: A much larger clone lies one base from this, so it may be a read error. This chain uses TRBV9 with TRBJ2-1; 11 positions match TRBD2. The CDR3 is made up of 15 amino acids. Looked up from germline, CDR1 is SGDLS and CDR2 is YYNGEE. Losses at the gene ends were 3 bases for V and 2 bases for J; bases not matched to a gene: 1. The CDR3, as DNA: TGTGCCAGCAGCGCGACTAGCGGGACCTACAATGAGCAGTTCTTC. This encodes CASSATSGTYNEQFF.

This clone was recorded a few times. A much larger clone lies a single base off, so this may be a read error. The same CDR3 also results from other DNA sequences found in this sample. The V and J genes are TRBV10-3 and TRBJ2-7, with D perhaps assigned TRBD1 or TRBD2 (5 bases each). Germline-derived CDR1 and CDR2 are ENHRY and SYGVKD. The CDR3 has 14 amino acids. Trimming left V 5 bases short and J 12 bases short, with 23 bases between. Here the CDR3 DNA reads TGTGCCATCAGTCCCGCCGGGACGGAAAGAGGGCCGTACTTC. It specifies CAISPAGTERGPYF.

This clone has more than one count but fewer than ten. This chain connects TRBV28 to TRBJ2-7; D unclear. V was clipped by 2 bases and J by 5 bases, with 7 bases between them. There are 12 residues in the CDR3. Germline values: CDR1 MDHEN, CDR2 SYDVKM. The CDR3 DNA follows: TGTGCCAGCAGTTTAGGAATTAACGAGCAGTACTTC. Its translation: CASSLGINEQYF.

V and J are TRBV27 and TRBJ2-1; 12 bases align to TRBD2. The CDR3 is 17 amino acids. Germline CDR1 reads MNHEY; CDR2 reads SMNVEV (reference sequence). The J segment lost 7 bases and the V segment lost 6 bases, leaving 13 bases of the junction unmatched. CDR3 sequence reads: CASSQLAGGPERNEQFF. Here the CDR3 DNA reads TGTGCCAGCAGCCAGCTAGCGGGAGGGCCCGAGAGAAATGAGCAGTTCTTC.

The chain has TRBV5-1 and TRBJ1-1; D is perhaps TRBD1 (6 bases). Germline V gene sequence: CDR1 SGHRS, CDR2 YFSETQ. V lost 3 bases, J lost 1 base, and 13 bases lay in between. The CDR3 loop spans 15 amino acids. CDR3 region: CASSSSTGRNTEAFF. DNA for the CDR3: TGCGCCAGCAGCTCTTCAACAGGGAGGAACACTGAAGCTTTCTTT.

This clone was found many times. The chain is built from TRBV29-1 and TRBJ1-4; D is unresolved. The CDR3 is 10 amino acids. CDR1 is SQVTM, CDR2 ANQGSEA, per germline. V lost 7 bases, J lost 7 bases, and 7 bases lay in between. This chain's CDR3 is CSALSEKLFF. CDR3 sequence (DNA): TGCAGCGCCCTGAGTGAAAAACTGTTTTTT.

This clone was counted a few times. The chain joins TRBV5-1 to TRBJ2-1; 11 bases fit TRBD1. Germline V gene sequence: CDR1 SGHRS, CDR2 YFSETQ. Losses at the gene ends were 4 bases for V and 9 bases for J; bases not matched to a gene: 9. CDR3 length equals 15 residues. CDR3 bases: TGCGCCAGCAGCGCAGGGGACAGGGGGAATATTGAGCAGTTCTTC. This codes for CASSAGDRGNIEQFF.

The V gene is TRBV18, the J gene TRBJ2-5, with D possibly being TRBD1 (5 bases). V shed 2 bases and J shed 5 bases, with 6 bases lying between them. Germline-derived CDR1 and CDR2 are KGHSH and LQKENI. This CDR3 spans 12 amino acids. CDR3 sequence (DNA): TGTGCCAGCTCACCATCAGGGGAGACCCAGTACTTC. This encodes CASSPSGETQYF.

V usage is TRBV14 and J usage is TRBJ2-7; 7 nucleotides agree with TRBD2. Trimming removed 1 base from V and 6 bases from J; junction bases left unmatched: 12. The CDR3 has 16 amino acids. Germline lookup yields CDR1 SGHDN and CDR2 FVKESK. The CDR3 is CASSQGGGLWTGEQYF. The CDR3 DNA sequence: TGTGCCAGCAGCCAAGGGGGGGGACTGTGGACCGGCGAGCAGTACTTC. Based on the CDR3 plus reference TRBV14 and TRBJ2-7, the full variable domain is EAGVTQFPSHSVIEKGQTVTLRCDPISGHDNLYWYRRVMGKEIKFLLHFVKESKQDESGMPNNRFLAERTGGTYSTLKVQPAELEDSGVYFCASSQGGGLWTGEQYFGPGTRLTVT.

The chain carries TRBV18 and TRBJ2-7; TRBD2 matches at 12 bases. CDR3 length: 17 residues. Looked up from germline, CDR1 is KGHSH and CDR2 is LQKENI. J gave up 5 bases and V 3 bases, and 11 bases lay outside the gene matches. The CDR3 coding sequence is TGTGCCAGCTCACCTCGCACTAGCGGGAGGTCCCTCGACGAGCAGTACTTC. It specifies CASSPRTSGRSLDEQYF. Full variable domain (outside the CDR3, taken from reference TRBV18 and TRBJ2-7): NAGVMQNPRHLVRRRGQEARLRCSPMKGHSHVYWYRQLPEEGLKFMVYLQKENIIDESGMPKERFSAEFPKEGPSILRIQQVVRGDSAAYFCASSPRTSGRSLDEQYFGPGTRLTVT.

This sequence joins TRBV7-9 and TRBJ1-1; possible D gene TRBD1, 6 bases. From germline, CDR1 is SEHNR and CDR2 FQNEAQ (reference sequence). This CDR3 comprises 14 residues. V was trimmed by 6 bases and J by 4 bases, leaving 15 bases between them. The CDR3 region is CASRSTGSATEAFF. For the CDR3, the DNA is TGTGCCAGCAGGAGCACAGGGTCGGCCACTGAAGCTTTCTTT.

The J gene is TRBJ2-7, the V gene TRBV29-1; D not resolved. Germline values: CDR1 SQVTM, CDR2 ANQGSEA. CDR3 length equals 11 residues. The V end lost 4 bases, the J end lost 3 bases, and 7 bases lay between the germline ends. CDR3 sequence (DNA): TGCAGCGTTGGACTGTTCTACGAGCAGTACTTC. Protein: CSVGLFYEQYF.

This clone was detected many times. The CDR3 nucleotides are TGTGCCTGGAGCGAGCGGGACGGCACTGAAGCTTTCTTT. Residues: CAWSERDGTEAFF. V gene TRBV30 combines with J gene TRBJ1-1, with D possibly matching TRBD1 (5 bases). V was cut by 3 bases and J by 4 bases, with 12 bases left in between. This CDR3 comprises 13 residues. CDR1 and CDR2 from the germline V gene are GTSNPN and SVGIG (reference sequence).

This chain connects TRBV28 to TRBJ2-3; perhaps TRBD2 as D (6 bases). V was cut by 3 bases and J by 2 bases, with 12 bases left in between. CDR3 length: 15 residues. Germline V gives CDR1 MDHEN, CDR2 SYDVKM. DNA of the CDR3: TGTGCCAGCAGTTTCCCGGGGAGGATCACAGATACGCAGTATTTT. Its translation: CASSFPGRITDTQYF.

This clone was found a few times. The chain carries TRBV10-3 and TRBJ2-3; 10 bases match TRBD2. V lost 4 bases and J lost 1; bases outside the gene matches: 5. The CDR3 runs to 16 residues. Germline V gene sequence: CDR1 ENHRY, CDR2 SYGVKD. The CDR3 nucleotides read TGTGCCATCAGTGTGGGACTAGCGACAGGCACAGATACGCAGTATTTT. It encodes CAISVGLATGTDTQYF.

This clone has just a few counts. The rearrangement joins TRBV7-2 to TRBJ2-2, with a tentative D call TRBD1 (6 bases). V was cut by 2 bases and J by 4 bases, with 11 bases left in between. The CDR3 length is 15 residues. The germline V gene has CDR1 SGHTA and CDR2 FQGNSA. CDR3 bases: TGTGCCAGCAGCTTAAACAGGGAGTCCACCGGGGAGCTGTTTTTT. This codes for CASSLNRESTGELFF.

V usage is TRBV5-1 and J usage is TRBJ2-3; 7 positions match TRBD2. V was pared by 4 bases and J by 5 bases, with 10 bases of the junction left unmatched. The CDR3 contains 15 residues. Germline V gene data show CDR1 as SGHRS and CDR2 as YFSETQ. CDR3 DNA: TGCGCCAGCAGCCCTCAAGCGCGGGAGTTAGATACGCAGTATTTT. This encodes CASSPQARELDTQYF.

This clone was counted only a few times. This sequence joins TRBV4-2 and TRBJ2-1; TRBD2 aligns across 14 bases. Trimming at V came to 1 base and at J to 6 bases, leaving 5 bases not matched to a gene. This CDR3 has 17 residues. Germline-derived CDR1 and CDR2 are LGHNA and YNFKEQ. The CDR3 nucleotides are TGTGCCAGCAGCCAAGCTTCGGGGACTAGCGGGAGCAATGAGCAGTTCTTC. Residues: CASSQASGTSGSNEQFF.

In this sample, this clone turned up a few times. This chain connects TRBV15 to TRBJ2-2; the D is unclear. V dropped 3 bases and J dropped 0 bases, with 8 bases sitting between them. The length of the CDR3 is 15 residues. The V gene's germline CDR1 is LNHNV and CDR2 YYDKDF (reference sequence). The CDR3 DNA is TGTGCCACCAGCAGGACATTATCGAACACCGGGGAGCTGTTTTTT. It translates to CATSRTLSNTGELFF.

This clone has just a few counts. The chain uses TRBV11-2 and TRBJ2-5, with 7 positions matching TRBD1. The V gene end was trimmed by 5 bases and the J gene end by 4 bases; junction bases not matched to a gene: 4. Germline lookup yields CDR1 SGHAT and CDR2 FQNNGV. This CDR3 has 13 amino acids. In nucleotides, the CDR3 is TGTGCCAGCAGCCCGACAGGGTTAGAGACCCAGTACTTC. Translating gives CASSPTGLETQYF.

The chain's CDR3 is CASSADLAAASTDTQYF. As DNA, the CDR3 is TGTGCCAGCAGTGCGGACCTAGCAGCCGCTAGCACAGATACGCAGTATTTT. This chain joins TRBV25-1 and TRBJ2-3, with D perhaps TRBD2 (5 bases). V lost 4 bases to trimming and J lost 0 bases, with 17 bases between them. This CDR3 region has 17 residues. The germline V gene encodes CDR1 MGHDK and CDR2 SYGVNS.

This clone was seen many times. The V call is TRBV29-1, the J call TRBJ2-7, with TRBD2 matching 7 bases. V shed 8 bases and J 0 bases; nucleotides not matched to a gene: 7. Germline values: CDR1 SQVTM, CDR2 ANQGSEA. CDR3 length: 13 amino acids. The CDR3 DNA follows: TGCAGCACCCTAGCGGATAGCTCCTACGAGCAGTACTTC. Amino acid sequence: CSTLADSSYEQYF.

This clone turned up a few times. The CDR3 coding sequence is TGTGCCAGCAGCTCGGGACTAGCGGGAGGGGATGAGCAGTTCTTC. Translation gives CASSSGLAGGDEQFF. J is TRBJ2-1 and V is TRBV5-4, with 16 bases that match TRBD2. The CDR3 covers 15 residues. Trimming at V came to 3 bases and at J to 8 bases, leaving 2 bases not matched to a gene. Germline CDR1 is SGHNT and CDR2 is YYREEE (reference sequence).

The gene calls are TRBV5-4 and TRBJ2-1, with 10 bases lining up with TRBD2. The germline gives CDR1 SGHNT, CDR2 YYREEE (reference sequence). Trimming took 4 bases from V and 12 from J; bases not matched to a gene: 13. The CDR3 runs 15 residues. In nucleotides, the CDR3 is TGTGCCAGCAGCGCCGGGACTAGCGCCAGAAACGGGCAGTTCTTC. It encodes CASSAGTSARNGQFF.

Only a few counts were recorded for this clone. The sample carries other DNA sequences with the same CDR3. J is TRBJ2-3 and V is TRBV5-1; D call uncertain. V lost 0 bases and J lost 2, with 7 bases in between. Germline V gene lookup returns CDR1 SGHRS and CDR2 YFSETQ. The CDR3 runs to 14 residues. The CDR3 coding sequence is TGCGCCAGCAGCTTGGGTGCTCTCACAGATACGCAGTATTTT. It codes for CASSLGALTDTQYF. Full variable domain (remainder filled in from reference TRBV5-1 and TRBJ2-3): KAGVTQTPRYLIKTRGQQVTLSCSPISGHRSVSWYQQTPGQGLQFLFEYFSETQRNKGNFPGRFSGRQFSNSRSEMNVSTLELGDSALYLCASSLGALTDTQYFGPGTRLTVL.